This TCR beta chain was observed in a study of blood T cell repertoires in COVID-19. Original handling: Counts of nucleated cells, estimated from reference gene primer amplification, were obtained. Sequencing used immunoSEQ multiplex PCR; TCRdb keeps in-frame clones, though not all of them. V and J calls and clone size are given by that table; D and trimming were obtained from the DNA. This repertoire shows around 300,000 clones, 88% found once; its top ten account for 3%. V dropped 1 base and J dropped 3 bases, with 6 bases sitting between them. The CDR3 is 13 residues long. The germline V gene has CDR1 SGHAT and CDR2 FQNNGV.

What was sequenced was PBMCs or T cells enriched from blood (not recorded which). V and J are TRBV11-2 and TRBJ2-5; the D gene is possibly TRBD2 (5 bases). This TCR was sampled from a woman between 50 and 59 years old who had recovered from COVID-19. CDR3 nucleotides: TGTGCCAGCAGCTTAGTGCGGGAAGAGACCCAGTACTTC. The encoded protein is CASSLVREETQYF.